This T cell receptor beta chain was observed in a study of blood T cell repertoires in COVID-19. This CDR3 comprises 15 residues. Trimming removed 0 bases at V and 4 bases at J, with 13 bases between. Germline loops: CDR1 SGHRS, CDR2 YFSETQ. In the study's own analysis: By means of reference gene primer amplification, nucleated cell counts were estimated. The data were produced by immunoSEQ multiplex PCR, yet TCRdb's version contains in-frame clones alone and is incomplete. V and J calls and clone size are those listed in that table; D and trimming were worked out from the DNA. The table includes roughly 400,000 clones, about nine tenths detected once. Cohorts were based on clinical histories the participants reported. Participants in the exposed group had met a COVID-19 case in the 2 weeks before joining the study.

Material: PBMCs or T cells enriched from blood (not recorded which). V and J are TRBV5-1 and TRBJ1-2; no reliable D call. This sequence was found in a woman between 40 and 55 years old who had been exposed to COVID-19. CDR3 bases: TGCGCCAGCAGCTTGGCCGGGGAGATGGGCTATGGCTACACCTTC. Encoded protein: CASSLAGEMGYGYTF.